This T cell receptor (beta chain) was captured by sequencing in a study of T cells expressing NK-cell markers. Overall study results and limits: In several donors, dominant clonotypes made up roughly 25-60.1% of CD3+CD56-NKG2C+ cells.

About this clonotype: The antigen is undetermined.

The CDR3 extends over 14 amino acids. Germline CDR1 SGHTA, CDR2 FQGNSA. TCRdb reprocessed the 5' RACE reads, keeping one entry per CDR3 protein, no DNA. The sample has over 250,000 distinct CDR3 sequences. Sequenced sample: blood T cells: a sorted CD56 or NKG2C T cell subset, CD4+ or CD8+ T cells, or bulk PBMC T cells (not recorded which). The V and J genes are TRBV7-2 and TRBJ1-5; TCRdb designates TRBD1, a call that cannot be tested without DNA. The TCR sequence derives from a woman aged 18 to 69 in good health. The CDR3 loop is CASSPGQGWQPQHF.